Listed below are T cell receptor beta chains from one sample, sequenced in a study of OX40 agonist ivuxolimab in advanced cancers. The data were produced by immunoSEQ multiplex PCR, yet TCRdb's version contains in-frame clones alone and is incomplete. The data contain some 83,000 clones, less than 85% of them singletons. Here the sequenced sample was CD4+ or CD8+ T cells sorted from blood, taken in a trial of the OX40 agonist ivuxolimab. These receptors all stem from an adult with an advanced solid tumor such as melanoma, head and neck, liver or kidney cancer. CDR3s include the opening cysteine and the closing phenylalanine or tryptophan. D genes are given only for firm matches. The listing skips clone size in some rows; elsewhere it reads once, few, many or a size class.

v_call	d_call	clone_size	j_call	cdr3_nt	cdr3_aa
TRBV11-2	TRBD2	.	TRBJ2-7	TGTGCCAGCAGCTTAGCACTTTCGGGACTAGAGTCCCACGAGCAGTACTTC	CASSLALSGLESHEQYF
TRBV2	.	.	TRBJ2-1	.	CASSDTFGLGARFF
TRBV5-1	.	.	TRBJ1-1	TGCGCCAGCAGCTTGGGTTGGTCGAACACTGAAGCTTTCTTT	CASSLGWSNTEAFF
TRBV19	TRBD1	.	TRBJ1-4	TGTGCCAGTAGTGTAGGACAGGGGGCTCTCGGTGAAAAACTGTTTTTT	CASSVGQGALGEKLFF
TRBV5-1	.	.	TRBJ2-7	TGCGCCAGCAGCTTTCGGGCGACCGGAGCCTACGAGCAGTACTTC	CASSFRATGAYEQYF
TRBV7-9	.	.	TRBJ2-7	TGTGCCAGCAGCTTAAATCGCGAGCAGTACTTC	CASSLNREQYF
TRBV27	.	.	TRBJ2-7	TGTGCCAGCAGTTTATGGGGCACCTTTTCCTCCTACGAGCAGTACTTC	CASSLWGTFSSYEQYF
TRBV4-1	.	.	TRBJ2-2	TGCGCCAGCAGCCAAGATGCTGGGCTCGAGCTGTTTTTT	CASSQDAGLELFF
TRBV7-2	TRBD1	.	TRBJ1-5	TGTGCCAGCAGCTTAGGCGCCGACAGGGCGGCTCAGCCCCAGCATTTT	CASSLGADRAAQPQHF
TRBV4-2	TRBD1	.	TRBJ1-2	TGTGCCAGCAGCCAAGCTCCGGGGACAGGGGGCGGCTACACCTTC	CASSQAPGTGGGYTF
TRBV6-4	.	many	TRBJ1-1	TGTGCCAGCAGTAGTACAGGGACCACTGAAGCTTTCTTT	CASSSTGTTEAFF
TRBV19	.	.	TRBJ2-6	TGTGCCAGTAGTAATCTGGACTCTGGGGCCAACGTCCTGACTTTC	CASSNLDSGANVLTF
TRBV6-6	.	.	TRBJ1-2	TGTGCCAGCAGTCCGTCGGGGGAGGGCTATGGCTACACCTTC	CASSPSGEGYGYTF
TRBV21-1	.	.	TRBJ2-3	TGTGCCAGCAGCAGGACAGGCCCCACAGATACGCAGTATTTT	CASSRTGPTDTQYF
TRBV5-1	.	once	TRBJ1-2	TGCGCCAGCAGCTTCGGAGGGAGCTATGGCTACACCTTC	CASSFGGSYGYTF
TRBV30	TRBD1	.	TRBJ1-6	TGTGCCTGGAGCGGGGGGACAGGGGATAATTCACCCCTCCACTTT	CAWSGGTGDNSPLHF
TRBV2	TRBD1	.	TRBJ1-1	TGTGCCAGCAGTACACAGGGGGCTCTCACTGAAGCTTTCTTT	CASSTQGALTEAFF
TRBV9	TRBD1	.	TRBJ1-6	TGTGCCAGCAGCTTTACGGGACAGGGGTACGGAAATTCACCCCTCCACTTT	CASSFTGQGYGNSPLHF
TRBV7-2	.	.	TRBJ1-1	TGTGCCAGCAGCACAAGTAGAGGCACTGAAGCTTTCTTT	CASSTSRGTEAFF
TRBV19	.	few	TRBJ2-1	TGTGCCAGTAGTATAATTGAAGCGAGCTACAATGAGCAGTTCTTC	CASSIIEASYNEQFF
TRBV14	.	.	TRBJ1-2	TGTGCCAGCAGCCTACACACCGGGGCCAACTATGGCTACACCTTC	CASSLHTGANYGYTF
TRBV30	.	.	TRBJ1-5	TGTGCCTGGAGTACTGGGTATAGTCAGCCCCAGCATTTT	CAWSTGYSQPQHF
TRBV6-1	TRBD1	.	TRBJ1-4	TGTGCCAGCAGTGTCTCGGCCGGGACAGGGGGAGAAAAACTGTTTTTT	CASSVSAGTGGEKLFF
TRBV11-2	.	once	TRBJ1-2	TGTGCCAGCAGCTCAGGCGAATCAGGGGCCACTAACTATGGCTACACCTTC	CASSSGESGATNYGYTF
TRBV7-9	.	.	TRBJ1-2	TGTGCCAGCCCCCCGGCGGAGAACTATGGCTACACCTTC	CASPPAENYGYTF
TRBV5-1	TRBD1	.	TRBJ2-7	TGCGCCAGCAGCCCGCAGGGGGCCTACGAGCAGTACTTC	CASSPQGAYEQYF
TRBV4-2	TRBD1	.	TRBJ1-3	TGTGCCAGCAGCTCGGACAGGCGCACCTACTCTGGAAACACCATATATTTT	CASSSDRRTYSGNTIYF
TRBV9	.	.	TRBJ1-5	TGTGCCAGCAGCACCGGGCCCCTTGACAATCAGCCCCAGCATTTT	CASSTGPLDNQPQHF
TRBV5-1	TRBD1	.	TRBJ1-1	TGCGCCAGCAGCCCCCGACAGGGGGTTGGCACTGAAGCTTTCTTT	CASSPRQGVGTEAFF
TRBV5-6	TRBD2	.	TRBJ2-5	TGTGCCAGCAGCCGCGGACTAGCGGGGCAAGAGACCCAGTACTTC	CASSRGLAGQETQYF
TRBV2	.	.	TRBJ2-1	TGTGCCAGCAGTGTTCCCCCCTATGGGCATGAGCAGTTCTTC	CASSVPPYGHEQFF
TRBV19	.	many	TRBJ1-1	TGTGCCAGTAGTGTGGGACAAATGTCAACTGAAGCTTTCTTT	CASSVGQMSTEAFF
TRBV27	TRBD2	.	TRBJ2-3	TGTGCCAGCAGTTTTCAGGCCCGTAGCGGGGGCCCGAGGGATACGCAGTATTTT	CASSFQARSGGPRDTQYF
TRBV5-1	.	.	TRBJ1-2	TGCGCCAGCAGCCTGGGGGCGGGGAGCTATGGCTACACCTTC	CASSLGAGSYGYTF
TRBV11-2	.	.	TRBJ2-5	TGTGCCAGCAGCTTAGATTTGACTAGGGAAGAGACCCAGTACTTC	CASSLDLTREETQYF
TRBV5-5	.	.	TRBJ1-2	TGTGCCAGCAGCTTGGAGGTAGGGGCGAGCTATGGCTACACCTTC	CASSLEVGASYGYTF
TRBV19	TRBD2	.	TRBJ2-5	TGTGCCAGTAGTGCGGGAGCCCAAGAGACCCAGTACTTC	CASSAGAQETQYF
TRBV29-1	TRBD2	.	TRBJ2-7	TGCAGCGTTGAAAAGTCTAGCGGGGTGGAGTACTTC	CSVEKSSGVEYF
TRBV7-2	TRBD1	.	TRBJ2-7	TGTGCCAGCAGCTTAGCCGCCGGGCGCCCGGGACAGGGGGGAGAGCAGTACTTC	CASSLAAGRPGQGGEQYF
TRBV6-6	.	.	TRBJ1-1	TGTGCCAGCAGATCCCCAGGACCTAGGTCTGAAGCTTTCTTT	CASRSPGPRSEAFF